This T cell receptor (beta chain) was obtained from a study of CD8 T cells in ankylosing spondylitis. The CDR3 is 15 amino acids. From germline, CDR1 is KGHDR and CDR2 SFDVKD. The V gene lost 6 bases and the J gene lost 5 bases, with 17 bases spanning the gap. Notes on the study in general: Disease-associated clones were reportedly significantly overrepresented in matched ankylosing spondylitis synovial fluid. A TCR beta motif of under 10 highly homologous variants seemed to mark ankylosing spondylitis blood.

Quantitative barcoded 5'-RACE was used to prepare TCR beta libraries. One entry per CDR3 protein, called by TCRdb with MiXCR from the 5' RACE reads. Among 290,000 or so distinct CDR3 sequences, about 20% were seen once, and the ten largest hold 3.5%. This clonotype has only a few counts. Its antigen is still unknown. The V gene is TRBV24-1, the J gene TRBJ2-3, with D possibly matching TRBD2 (6 bases). This clonotype originated in a female donor with ankylosing spondylitis or in good health (not recorded which). Material: blood, either unsorted or a sorted T cell fraction (not recorded which). The CDR3 sequence is CATSRRRGLGDTQYF. For the CDR3, the DNA is TGTGCCACCAGTAGGAGACGGGGGTTGGGAGATACGCAGTATTTT.